One and the same sample provided the 18 T cell receptor beta chains below, sequenced in a study of tumor and adjacent non-tumor tissue in lung cancer. This sample's RNA came from whole unsorted tissue. A modified ARM-PCR protocol with three rounds of nested PCR amplified TCRbeta. TCRdb processed the multiplex PCR reads anew with MiXCR; each CDR3 protein has one entry. The table lists fewer than 120,000 distinct CDR3 sequences, 84% of them singletons. Sequencing input: lung tumor tissue. The receptors derive from a man between 65 and 85 years old with non-small cell lung cancer.

Of note for this clonotype: This may be a read error, as it is one base from a much larger clone. This chain connects TRBV30 to TRBJ1-4; D is perhaps TRBD1 (5 bases). Trimming took 2 bases from V and 5 from J, leaving 18 bases between them. The CDR3 contains 16 residues. Germline CDR1 GTSNPN, CDR2 SVGIG (reference sequence). The CDR3 DNA reads as TGTGCCTGGAGTTTTTCAGACACAGGACTAAATGAAAAACTGTTTTTT. It encodes CAWSFSDTGLNEKLFF.

There are many counts of this clonotype. CDR3 nucleotides: TGCGCCAGCAGTGACAGCGACAATCAGCCCCAGCATTTT. Amino acids: CASSDSDNQPQHF. The chain combines TRBV10-2 with TRBJ1-5; no firm D call. Germline V lookup: CDR1 WSHSY, CDR2 SAAADI. Trimming stripped 3 bases from V and 3 bases from J, with 6 bases between. The CDR3 contains 13 residues.

Notes on this clonotype: Since no conserved phenylalanine or tryptophan closes the CDR3, a read error is the likely cause. The CDR3 DNA reads TGTGCCAGCAGCTTAGTCGTGAGAGGCCGAGATACCCAGTACGTC. Translation gives CASSLVVRGRDTQYV. The chain couples TRBV7-9 to TRBJ2-5, with D uncertain. CDR1 is SEHNR and CDR2 is FQNEAQ in the germline V gene (reference sequence). CDR3 size: 15 residues. Trimming shortened V by 1 base and J by 8 bases, and 17 bases separated the two germline ends.

Regarding this clonotype: A much larger clone sits a single nucleotide away, making a read error possible. The genes are TRBV5-1 and TRBJ1-2, with a weak D call TRBD1 (5 bases). Germline V gives CDR1 SGHRS, CDR2 YFSETQ. CDR3 length: 16 residues. For the CDR3, the DNA is TGCGCCGGCAGCGAGGGACTTAGCCCCCTTACGGGCGGCTACACCTTC. This codes for CAGSEGLSPLTGGYTF.

Note on this clonotype: The junction shows a germline mismatch at one end, possibly a read error. The rearrangement joins TRBV7-9 to TRBJ1-5; no firm D call. There are 13 residues in the CDR3. The germline CDR1 and CDR2 sequences are SEHNR and FQNEAQ (reference sequence). DNA for the CDR3: TGTGCCAGCAGCTTAACGAGCGAGCAGCCCCAGCGTTTT. This codes for CASSLTSEQPQRF.

On this clonotype: This clone may be a read error of a much larger clone one base away. Because the CDR3 is missing its conserved closing phenylalanine or tryptophan, this is likely a read error. V usage is TRBV2 and J usage is TRBJ1-5, with a weak D call TRBD1 (5 bases). Trimming removed 4 bases from V and 5 bases from J, with 15 bases in between. CDR1 is SNHLY, CDR2 FYNNEI, per germline. The CDR3 extends over 15 amino acids. The CDR3 DNA sequence: TGTGCCAGCAGTGTGAGGGGCACTCAGTATCAGCCCCAGCATCTT. Protein sequence: CASSVRGTQYQPQHL.

This clonotype was seen only once. The chain links TRBV29-1 to TRBJ2-3, with D possibly being TRBD1 (6 bases). The CDR3 extends over 14 amino acids. CDR1 is SQVTM and CDR2 is ANQGSEA in the germline V gene. The V and J ends lost 8 bases and 3 bases respectively, with 18 bases between them. The CDR3 region is CSIDRPQRTDTQYF. The CDR3 nucleotides read TGCAGCATAGACAGGCCGCAGAGAACAGATACGCAGTATTTT.

About this clonotype: No conserved phenylalanine or tryptophan ends this CDR3, so it is likely a read error. This chain uses TRBV5-6 with TRBJ1-6; no clear D. Germline V gene sequence: CDR1 SGHDT, CDR2 YYEEEE. The CDR3 length is 16 residues. Trimming shortened V by 4 bases and J by 5 bases, and 16 bases separated the two germline ends. CDR3 amino acids: CASSSLVGSNNSPLHI. Here the CDR3 DNA reads TGTGCCAGCAGCAGCCTAGTGGGCTCGAATAATTCACCCCTCCACATT.

The sample holds a few counts of this clonotype. A read error may be the cause here, since a much bigger clone is one base away. The chain uses TRBV5-4 and TRBJ2-2; D is perhaps TRBD1 or TRBD2 (5 bases each). The V gene lost 4 bases and the J gene lost 6 bases, with 13 bases spanning the gap. This CDR3 is built from 14 residues. Germline CDR1 reads SGHNT; CDR2 reads YYREEE (reference sequence). CDR3 sequence: CASSPHGGAGELFF. The CDR3, as DNA: TGTGCCAGCAGCCCCCATGGGGGAGCCGGGGAGCTGTTTTTT.

This clonotype was detected only once. A read error may account for a junction end that differs from germline. The J gene is TRBJ2-5, the V gene TRBV29-1, with D tentatively TRBD1 (6 bases). The CDR3 runs to 12 residues. Germline CDR1 and CDR2: SQVTM and ANQGSEA. CDR3 sequence reads: CSEERGGETHYF. For the CDR3, the DNA is TGCAGCGAGGAACGAGGGGGTGAGACCCACTACTTC.

The J gene is TRBJ1-1, the V gene TRBV10-1; D unresolved. This CDR3 has 12 residues. The V gene lost 9 bases and the J gene lost 3 bases, with 11 bases spanning the gap. CDR1 WNHNN and CDR2 SYGVQD come from the germline V gene (reference sequence). The CDR3 DNA is TGCGCCAGTAATCCTCGGGACACTGAAGCTTTCTTT. Translated: CASNPRDTEAFF.

The genes are TRBV7-8 and TRBJ2-5; perhaps TRBD2 as D (5 bases). V was cut by 1 base and J by 8 bases, with 14 bases left in between. Germline assignment: CDR1 SGHVS and CDR2 FQNEAQ. There are 14 residues in the CDR3. The CDR3 loop is CASSLGSGSDTQYF. The CDR3 region has the DNA TGTGCCAGCAGCTTAGGATCGGGGTCGGATACCCAGTACTTC.

Turning to this clonotype: Mismatch with germline at one junction end may stem from a read error. V and J are TRBV7-8 and TRBJ2-3; TRBD2 is a possible D gene (6 bases). Germline lookup yields CDR1 SGHVS and CDR2 FQNEAQ. CDR3 length: 17 amino acids. CDR3 protein: CASSLWVGGISSDTQYF. The CDR3 DNA sequence: TGTGCCAGCAGCTTATGGGTTGGGGGGATTAGCTCAGATACACAGTATTTT.

The chain uses TRBV12-3 or TRBV12-4 and TRBJ2-7, with D unresolved. V was shortened by 4 bases and J by 7 bases, with 11 bases between the two germline ends. This CDR3 has 12 residues. CDR3 bases: TGTGCCAGCAGTTCCTCACTCTATGAGCAGTACTTC. It encodes CASSSSLYEQYF.

This clonotype has ten or more counts. V gene TRBV10-1 combines with J gene TRBJ2-1; 8 bases align to TRBD2. V lost 6 bases, J lost 9 bases, and 10 bases stayed unmatched. In germline, CDR1 is WNHNN, CDR2 SYGVQD (reference sequence). This CDR3 region has 14 residues. The CDR3 DNA follows: TGCGCCAGCAGCCCCCTCCGGGGGGGCTTTGAGCAGTTCTTC. It is translated as CASSPLRGGFEQFF.

Remarks on this clonotype: Because the CDR3 is missing its conserved closing phenylalanine or tryptophan, this is likely a read error. The J gene is TRBJ2-7, the V gene TRBV13, with D possibly being TRBD2 (6 bases). Trimming removed 6 bases at V and 5 bases at J, with 14 bases between. The germline CDR1 and CDR2 sequences are PRHDT and FYEKMQ (reference sequence). CDR3 size: 13 residues. In nucleotides, the CDR3 is TGTGCCAGCAGATTAACCACGGGGGACGAGCAGTACCTC. Amino acid sequence: CASRLTTGDEQYL.

Concerning this clonotype itself: Because the CDR3 is missing its conserved closing phenylalanine or tryptophan, this is likely a read error. The chain carries TRBV6-1 and TRBJ1-5, with D possibly TRBD1 on 5 matching bases. The V gene lost 1 base and the J gene lost 4 bases, with 14 bases spanning the gap. Germline V lookup: CDR1 MNHNS, CDR2 SASEGT. The CDR3 runs to 16 residues. In nucleotides, the CDR3 is TGTGCCAGCAGTGAAGGTAGAGGGGCCGTAAATCAGCCCCAGCATCAT. It codes for CASSEGRGAVNQPQHH.

Notes on this clonotype: A much larger clone sits a single nucleotide away, making a read error possible. The CDR3: CSARNGPPGPGYTF. CDR3 sequence (DNA): TGCAGTGCTAGAAACGGGCCCCCCGGGCCTGGCTACACCTTC. The chain combines TRBV20-1 with TRBJ1-2; D gene ambiguous. This CDR3 comprises 14 residues. Trimming stripped 2 bases from V and 7 bases from J, with 17 bases between. Germline CDR1 DFQATT, CDR2 SNEGSKA (reference sequence).